These 23 T cell receptor beta chains originate from one sample sequenced in a study of T cells in Graves' hyperthyroidism and ophthalmopathy. Researchers took RNA transcripts and amplified the TCR beta CDR3 regions from them. A first-round RT-PCR of the TCR CDR3 used the HTBI primer set. One entry per CDR3 protein results from TCRdb running MiXCR on the multiplex PCR reads. Among 250,000 to 300,000 distinct CDR3 sequences listed, roughly 13% were seen once. The sequencing sample was made of blood. The receptors derive from a woman between 25 and 40 years old with Graves' hyperthyroidism that later progressed to Graves' ophthalmopathy.

For the CDR3, the DNA is TGCAGTGCTAGAGATAGCCAGGGGCGCACTGAAGCTTTCTTT. Its protein product is CSARDSQGRTEAFF. This sequence joins TRBV20-1 and TRBJ1-1; the D gene is possibly TRBD1 (6 bases). The V end was cut by 0 bases, the J end by 4 bases, with 12 bases between. CDR3 length: 14 amino acids. Germline V CDR1 and CDR2: DFQATT, SNEGSKA (reference sequence).

Many counts were recorded for this clonotype. The chain combines TRBV18 with TRBJ2-3; no clear D. The CDR3 is 15 residues long. Between the trimmed V and J ends, which lost 0 bases and 0 bases, there was a span of 7 bases. Per germline, CDR1 KGHSH and CDR2 LQKENI. CDR3 bases: TGTGCCAGCTCACCACCTCCTAGTAGCACAGATACGCAGTATTTT. Amino acids: CASSPPPSSTDTQYF.

CDR3 coding DNA: TGTGCCAGCAGCCCGACAGGGTACGGCACAGATACGCAGTATTTT. Protein: CASSPTGYGTDTQYF. The chain links TRBV5-8 to TRBJ2-3; 7 bases fit TRBD1. The CDR3 totals 15 residues. Germline lookup yields CDR1 SGHTS and CDR2 YDEGEE. V gave up 4 bases and J gave up 1 base; unmatched junction bases: 6.

This clonotype was counted only a few times. The chain is built from TRBV27 and TRBJ1-5; D is unclear. Germline V CDR1 and CDR2: MNHEY, SMNVEV (reference sequence). This CDR3 is 14 amino acids long. V was clipped by 8 bases and J by 4 bases, with 15 bases between them. The CDR3 region has the DNA TGTGCCAGCGCAGGATCTCTTGGGAATCAGCCCCAGCATTTT. Translating gives CASAGSLGNQPQHF.

The chain is built from TRBV3-1 and TRBJ1-3, with a possible D match to TRBD1 (6 bases). This CDR3 is 15 amino acids long. Germline-derived CDR1 and CDR2 are LGHDT and YNNKEL (reference sequence). V was cut by 3 bases and J by 4 bases, with 13 bases left in between. Written as DNA, the CDR3 is TGTGCCAGCAGCCAGTCTGACAGGTTGGGAAACACCATATATTTT. This translates into CASSQSDRLGNTIYF.

On this clonotype: Without the conserved terminal phenylalanine or tryptophan, this CDR3 likely stems from a read error. The chain uses TRBV18 and TRBJ1-1, with D possibly matching TRBD1 (6 bases). The CDR3 spans 14 residues. CDR1 KGHSH and CDR2 LQKENI come from the germline V gene. The CDR3 sequence: CASSPGGEGTEAFS. The DNA of the CDR3 is TGTGCCAGCTCACCAGGGGGCGAGGGCACTGAGGCTTTCTCT.

This clonotype was observed a handful of times. It may be a read error: a sequence one base away is much more abundant. The J gene is TRBJ2-7, the V gene TRBV28; TRBD2 might be the D (6 bases). The germline V gene encodes CDR1 MDHEN and CDR2 SYDVKM. The V end was cut by 9 bases, the J end by 6 bases, with 24 bases between. The CDR3 length is 15 residues. The CDR3 DNA reads TGTGCCAGTCTTATGCCTAGCGCATCCCCGCGCGAGCAGTACTTC. This sequence encodes CASLMPSASPREQYF.

The chain uses TRBV29-1 and TRBJ2-5, with TRBD2 matching 10 bases. V trimming: 7 bases; J trimming: 0 bases; junction bases outside the gene matches: 5. Germline values: CDR1 SQVTM, CDR2 ANQGSEA. This CDR3 spans 14 amino acids. CDR3 in DNA: TGCAGCGCACCTGGACTAGCGGACCAAGAGACCCAGTACTTC. This encodes CSAPGLADQETQYF.

This clonotype was counted ten times or more. The gene calls are TRBV20-1 and TRBJ1-6, with a possible D match to TRBD1 (5 bases). The germline V gene has CDR1 DFQATT and CDR2 SNEGSKA (reference sequence). V lost 7 bases, J lost 7 bases, and 20 bases lay in between. The CDR3 spans 15 residues. CDR3 in amino acids: CSVRAGLTPNSPLHF. The CDR3 DNA follows: TGCAGTGTCAGGGCTGGGCTGACACCCAATTCACCCCTCCACTTT.

In its sample, this clonotype was seen many times. The chain carries TRBV29-1 and TRBJ1-4; no clear D gene. V was clipped by 4 bases and J by 3 bases, with 6 bases between them. The CDR3 is 12 amino acids. Germline CDR1 and CDR2: SQVTM and ANQGSEA. The CDR3 DNA reads TGCAGCGTTGGAAGGGCTAATGAAAAACTGTTTTTT. Its protein is CSVGRANEKLFF.

This chain connects TRBV19 to TRBJ1-5; weak D call: TRBD1 (6 bases). Germline lookup yields CDR1 LNHDA and CDR2 SQIVND (reference sequence). With 10 bases removed from V and 10 bases from J, the gap between germline ends came to 26 bases. The CDR3 runs 15 residues. CDR3: CATTGGQGSNHPQHF. CDR3 coding DNA: TGTGCCACGACGGGGGGGCAGGGTTCTAACCACCCCCAGCATTTT.

In this sample, this clonotype turned up many times. V is TRBV30 and J is TRBJ1-1; 7 bases are a match to TRBD1. There are 13 residues in the CDR3. The germline gives CDR1 GTSNPN, CDR2 SVGIG (reference sequence). The junction had 8 bases not matched to a gene; V was cut back by 3 bases and J by 7 bases. The CDR3 DNA reads TGTGCCTGGAGGACAGGGTACTCGGGTGAAGCTTTCTTT. Encoded protein: CAWRTGYSGEAFF.

This clonotype was found many times. The CDR3 coding sequence is TGTGCCAGCAGCGCCCAAGGTGGTCTTAATGAAAAACTGTTTTTT. Amino acids: CASSAQGGLNEKLFF. V and J are TRBV7-8 and TRBJ1-4; D remains unclear. The CDR3 extends over 15 amino acids. Trimming shortened V by 5 bases and J by 4 bases, and 14 bases separated the two germline ends. Germline V gives CDR1 SGHVS, CDR2 FQNEAQ.

This clonotype was seen repeatedly, ten times or more. V is TRBV6-5 and J is TRBJ2-3; TRBD1 matches 8 bases. CDR1 is MNHEY, CDR2 SVGAGI, per germline. This CDR3 has 13 amino acids. V shed 2 bases and J 5 bases; nucleotides not matched to a gene: 0. CDR3 sequence reads: CASSYDRGDTQYF. DNA of the CDR3: TGTGCCAGCAGTTACGACAGGGGAGATACGCAGTATTTT.

This clonotype turned up a few times. The chain employs TRBV7-3 and TRBJ1-5; D is ambiguous. This CDR3 spans 15 amino acids. V was shortened by 0 bases and J by 5 bases, with 11 bases between the two germline ends. Germline V gene data show CDR1 as SGHTA and CDR2 as FQGTGA. The CDR3 DNA sequence: TGTGCCAGCAGCTTAACGGCGTCCTCCTATCAGCCCCAGCATTTT. Its translation is CASSLTASSYQPQHF.

This clonotype has ten or more counts. The V and J genes are TRBV20-1 and TRBJ1-2, with 11 positions matching TRBD1. CDR1 is DFQATT and CDR2 is SNEGSKA in the germline V gene (reference sequence). The CDR3 spans 16 residues. The J segment lost 0 bases and the V segment lost 6 bases, leaving 9 bases of the junction unmatched. The CDR3 DNA reads as TGCAGTGCGCCGGGACAGGGGGTCTCTTCTAACTATGGCTACACCTTC. The encoded protein is CSAPGQGVSSNYGYTF.

As for this clonotype: Being one base from a much bigger clone, this may be a read error. DNA for the CDR3: TGTGCCAGCAGCTCTGAGAGCGGTGATACGCAGTATTTT. It yields the protein CASSSESGDTQYF. This chain joins TRBV6-2 or TRBV6-3 and TRBJ2-3; maybe TRBD2 (5 bases). The CDR3 contains 13 residues. V dropped 6 bases and J dropped 6 bases, with 13 bases sitting between them. CDR1 and CDR2 (germline): MNHEY, SVGEGT.

This clonotype was seen repeatedly, ten times or more. The V gene is TRBV7-9, the J gene TRBJ2-5; TRBD1 matches 7 bases. The CDR3 length is 16 residues. Germline CDR1 SEHNR, CDR2 FQNEAQ (reference sequence). Losses at the gene ends were 5 bases for V and 4 bases for J; bases not matched to a gene: 13. Written as DNA, the CDR3 is TGTGCCAGCAGCCCCCCCGCGACAGGGATGGGAGAGACCCAGTACTTC. Residues: CASSPPATGMGETQYF.

This clonotype showed up many times. The chain carries TRBV5-5 and TRBJ1-1; 7 bases align to TRBD1. The CDR3 loop spans 14 amino acids. Germline assignment: CDR1 SGHKS and CDR2 YYEKEE (reference sequence). V shed 5 bases, J shed 1 base, and the junction held 5 bases outside the gene matches. CDR3 protein: CASSSRGTNTEAFF. The CDR3 DNA sequence: TGTGCCAGCAGTTCCAGGGGGACGAACACTGAAGCTTTCTTT. Full variable domain (rest looked up from reference TRBV5-5 and TRBJ1-1): DAGVTQSPTHLIKTRGQQVTLRCSPISGHKSVSWYQQVLGQGPQFIFQYYEKEERGRGNFPDRFSARQFPNYSSELNVNALLLGDSALYLCASSSRGTNTEAFFGQGTRLTVV.

This clonotype occurred a few times. The chain carries TRBV27 and TRBJ2-2; TRBD1 or TRBD2 may be the D gene (5 bases each). V shed 5 bases and J shed 0 bases, with 16 bases lying between them. The CDR3 spans 17 residues. CDR1 and CDR2 (germline): MNHEY, SMNVEV (reference sequence). The DNA of the CDR3 is TGTGCCAGCAGTCACCACCCCGGGACGGCGAACACCGGGGAGCTGTTTTTT. This sequence encodes CASSHHPGTANTGELFF.

The table lists this clonotype with many counts. The V and J genes are TRBV27 and TRBJ2-5, with D perhaps matching TRBD2 (7 bases). Germline V lookup: CDR1 MNHEY, CDR2 SMNVEV (reference sequence). V was pared by 1 base and J by 5 bases, with 11 bases between. The CDR3 sequence is 14 residues long. This CDR3 is CASSLWEGDETQYF. As DNA, the CDR3 is TGTGCCAGCAGTTTATGGGAGGGGGACGAGACCCAGTACTTC.

The sample holds many counts of this clonotype. The chain carries TRBV6-1 and TRBJ1-6, with D tentatively TRBD1 (5 bases). CDR1 and CDR2 from the germline V gene are MNHNS and SASEGT. The V and J ends lost 7 bases and 8 bases respectively, with 15 bases between them. The CDR3 runs to 14 residues. In DNA form, the CDR3 reads TGTGCCAGCATGACCCCTGGGGGGGATTCACCCCTCCACTTT. This gives the protein CASMTPGGDSPLHF.

This chain links TRBV9 with TRBJ2-1, with 8 bases matching TRBD2. The CDR3 is made up of 16 amino acids. J was trimmed by 1 base and V by 5 bases; bases with no gene match: 8. Germline CDR1 reads SGDLS; CDR2 reads YYNGEE. CDR3 DNA sequence: TGTGCCAGCAGTATAAGCGGGGGTACATCCTACAATGAGCAGTTCTTC. Translation gives CASSISGGTSYNEQFF.